The table lists the clone carrying this T cell receptor (beta chain) with a few counts. The target antigen is unknown. Sequencing was performed with immunoSEQ multiplex PCR; in TCRdb, only in-frame clones are kept and a portion is missing. In the table there are roughly 510,000 clones, 70% to 90% of which are singletons. Regarding treatment: 19 received Ad26.COV2.S at low or high dose, single or two shots; roughly five received placebo; per-sample allocation not given. Day 63 after the first injection of vaccine or placebo was the sampling time. Ad26.COV2.S expressed prefusion-stabilized spike from the original Wuhan strain. V lost 0 bases, J lost 1 base, and 2 bases stayed unmatched. This CDR3 contains 16 residues. Per germline, CDR1 LGHNA and CDR2 YSLEER. These data belong to a study of Ad26.COV2.S vaccination and SARS-CoV-2 variants. In the study overall: As a participant in COV1001, the donor was in the Ad26.COV2.S trial arm. The vaccine Ad26.COV2.S was put into the muscle once, or twice with 56 days between.

Findings and limits, study-wide: Possibly, TCR breadth and depth analyses underestimated total T cell responses.

The rearrangement links TRBV4-3 to TRBJ2-1; 8 bases map to TRBD2. The receptor comes from a person aged 18 to 65 who received the Ad26.COV2.S COVID-19 vaccine or a placebo. This material consisted of peripheral blood, taken in a trial of Ad26.COV2.S vaccine versus placebo. The CDR3 coding sequence is TGCGCCAGCAGCCAAGATACGGGAGGGTCCTACAATGAGCAGTTCTTC. Amino acids: CASSQDTGGSYNEQFF.